Below, 19 T cell receptor beta chains from the same sample are listed, as sequenced in a study of response to subunit inactivated influenza vaccine. TCRdb recomputed calls from the RT-PCR reads with MiXCR, one row per CDR3 protein. Among roughly 700,000 distinct CDR3 sequences listed, 11% to 15% were seen once. Sequencing was performed on PBMCs from blood, taken less than 15 days before vaccination. All receptors derive from a man aged 45-65 years who received an inactivated influenza vaccine.

The sample holds many counts of this clonotype. This rearrangement joins TRBV29-1 to TRBJ2-7, with a tentative D call TRBD2 (6 bases). The CDR3 is 13 residues long. From germline, CDR1 is SQVTM and CDR2 ANQGSEA. V lost 5 bases and J 6 bases, leaving 17 bases between the germline ends. The CDR3 bases are TGCAGCGTTACTGGACTAAGCCTTTCCGAGCAGTACTTC. It yields the protein CSVTGLSLSEQYF.

This clonotype turned up a few times. The rearrangement links TRBV15 to TRBJ2-5; D unresolved. The CDR3 consists of 13 residues. Trimming stripped 4 bases from V and 0 bases from J, with 6 bases between. In germline, CDR1 is LNHNV, CDR2 YYDKDF (reference sequence). The DNA for the CDR3 is TGTGCCACCAGCATTCGGCACCAAGAGACCCAGTACTTC. Its translation: CATSIRHQETQYF.

In this sample, this clonotype turned up many times. This chain joins TRBV12-3 or TRBV12-4 and TRBJ2-2; no firm D call. The CDR3 contains 15 residues. V was shortened by 2 bases and J by 6 bases, with 13 bases between the two germline ends. The CDR3: CASSLSALHAGELFF. The DNA of the CDR3 is TGTGCCAGCAGTTTATCCGCTCTACACGCCGGGGAGCTGTTTTTT.

This clonotype showed up many times. The V call is TRBV12-3 or TRBV12-4, the J call TRBJ2-7; D is unclear. V lost 4 bases and J lost 2, with 9 bases in between. The CDR3 runs 13 residues. The CDR3 is CASSYGLTYEQYF. CDR3 in DNA: TGTGCCAGCAGTTACGGCCTCACCTACGAGCAGTACTTC.

The chain links TRBV20-1 to TRBJ1-4; a weak D match, TRBD1 (5 bases). V was clipped by 5 bases and J by 7 bases, with 14 bases between them. Germline CDR1 DFQATT, CDR2 SNEGSKA (reference sequence). CDR3 length equals 13 residues. CDR3 DNA sequence: TGCAGTGCTGAAGACAGAGGAGGTGAAAAACTGTTTTTT. Protein product: CSAEDRGGEKLFF.

This clonotype was detected a few times. The chain recombines TRBV20-1 with TRBJ2-1; D possibly uses TRBD1 or TRBD2 (5 bases each). Looked up from germline, CDR1 is DFQATT and CDR2 is SNEGSKA (reference sequence). V was pared by 6 bases and J by 9 bases, with 15 bases between. This CDR3 spans 12 amino acids. CDR3 amino acids: CSAGTRFSEQFF. The CDR3 nucleotides are TGCAGTGCAGGGACCCGTTTTTCTGAGCAGTTCTTC.

This chain links TRBV25-1 with TRBJ2-3, with D perhaps matching TRBD1 or TRBD2 (5 bases each). This CDR3 is built from 13 residues. Trimming took off 3 bases at V and 6 bases at J, with 10 bases between the two ends. Germline V lookup: CDR1 MGHDK, CDR2 SYGVNS. For the CDR3, the DNA is TGTGCCAGCAGTGAGGGGACGGAGGATACGCAGTATTTT. Translating it yields CASSEGTEDTQYF. Using reference TRBV25-1 and TRBJ2-3 for the parts outside the CDR3, the full variable domain is EADIYQTPRYLVIGTGKKITLECSQTMGHDKMYWYQQDPGMELHLIHYSYGVNSTEKGDLSSESTVSRIRTEHFPLTLESARPSHTSQYLCASSEGTEDTQYFGPGTRLTVL.

V and J are TRBV20-1 and TRBJ2-5; 13 nucleotides match TRBD2. This CDR3 is 16 amino acids long. J gave up 6 bases and V 6 bases, and 13 bases lay outside the gene matches. Germline V gives CDR1 DFQATT, CDR2 SNEGSKA (reference sequence). Written as DNA, the CDR3 is TGCAGTGCGACTCCACTAGCGGGAGGGCCTCATCAGACCCAGTACTTC. It codes for CSATPLAGGPHQTQYF.

V gene TRBV6-5 combines with J gene TRBJ2-3, with a tentative D call TRBD1 (5 bases). The germline gives CDR1 MNHEY, CDR2 SVGAGI. V gave up 4 bases and J gave up 0 bases, with 14 bases separating them. The CDR3 extends over 16 amino acids. In DNA, the CDR3 is TGTGCCAGCAGTTCTTCACAGGCTTCTAGCACAGATACGCAGTATTTT. This gives the protein CASSSSQASSTDTQYF.

V and J are TRBV7-3 and TRBJ2-2; D is undetermined. In germline, CDR1 is SGHTA, CDR2 FQGTGA. CDR3 length: 15 residues. Trimming pared 5 bases from V and 1 base from J, leaving 11 bases between. As DNA, the CDR3 is TGTGCCAGCAGCGCGAATTGGGGGAACACCGGGGAGCTGTTTTTT. Translation gives CASSANWGNTGELFF.

CDR3 sequence (DNA): TGTGCCAGCAGCCGCGACTACCTAGCGAACACCGGGGAGCTGTTTTTT. It codes for CASSRDYLANTGELFF. V and J are TRBV7-9 and TRBJ2-2, with a weak D call TRBD2 (5 bases). CDR1 and CDR2 (germline): SEHNR, FQNEAQ (reference sequence). The CDR3 is 16 residues long. Trimming cost V 5 bases and J 0 bases, with 13 bases left between them.

There are a few counts of this clonotype. The gene calls are TRBV6-2 or TRBV6-3 and TRBJ2-7; D is unresolved. The germline V gene encodes CDR1 MNHEY and CDR2 SVGEGT. Trimming took off 4 bases at V and 3 bases at J, with 10 bases between the two ends. This CDR3 is built from 13 residues. CDR3: CASSFLRHYEQYF. In nucleotides, the CDR3 is TGTGCCAGCAGTTTTCTTCGGCACTACGAGCAGTACTTC.

V gene TRBV7-9 combines with J gene TRBJ2-6; no reliable D call. The germline V and J ends were trimmed by 5 bases and 2 bases, with 10 bases remaining between them. CDR3 size: 15 residues. Germline assignment: CDR1 SEHNR and CDR2 FQNEAQ (reference sequence). CDR3 DNA: TGTGCCAGCAGCATCTTTGGAACTGGGGCCAACGTCCTGACTTTC. Protein sequence: CASSIFGTGANVLTF.

This clonotype was seen repeatedly, ten times or more. The V and J genes are TRBV7-2 and TRBJ2-7, with D perhaps matching TRBD2 (5 bases). The germline V gene encodes CDR1 SGHTA and CDR2 FQGNSA. V was clipped by 5 bases and J by 4 bases, with 15 bases between them. The CDR3 is 14 residues long. CDR3 in amino acids: CASSHPGTGYEQYF. CDR3 nucleotides: TGTGCCAGCAGCCACCCGGGAACGGGGTACGAGCAGTACTTC.

This clonotype was detected only a few times. The gene calls are TRBV5-1 and TRBJ1-6, with D perhaps TRBD1 (5 bases). The V and J ends lost 2 bases and 10 bases respectively, with 16 bases between them. Germline assignment: CDR1 SGHRS and CDR2 YFSETQ. The CDR3 totals 15 residues. The CDR3 loop is CASSFHGGGGSPLHF. Here the CDR3 DNA reads TGCGCCAGCAGCTTTCATGGGGGTGGAGGATCACCCCTCCACTTT.

The J gene is TRBJ2-1, the V gene TRBV20-1; unclear D gene. V gave up 6 bases and J gave up 0 bases, with 9 bases separating them. CDR1 and CDR2 (germline): DFQATT, SNEGSKA (reference sequence). The CDR3 runs to 13 residues. This CDR3 reads CSAVASSYNEQFF. Here the CDR3 DNA reads TGCAGTGCAGTGGCGAGCTCCTACAATGAGCAGTTCTTC.

J is TRBJ2-5 and V is TRBV20-1, with 9 bases identical to TRBD2. CDR3 length: 15 amino acids. Trimming cost V 0 bases and J 2 bases; bases outside gene matches: 4. Germline values: CDR1 DFQATT, CDR2 SNEGSKA (reference sequence). The CDR3 DNA is TGCAGTGCTAGAGATGGGACTAGCCATCAAGAGACCCAGTACTTC. Translating it yields CSARDGTSHQETQYF.

The chain carries TRBV20-1 and TRBJ2-3; perhaps TRBD1 as D (5 bases). CDR1 is DFQATT, CDR2 SNEGSKA, per germline (reference sequence). The V and J ends lost 6 bases and 4 bases respectively, with 17 bases between them. The CDR3 spans 14 residues. CDR3 region: CSAPTAGWPDTQYF. In DNA form, the CDR3 reads TGCAGTGCCCCTACTGCAGGGTGGCCAGATACGCAGTATTTT.

As for this clonotype: Relative to the germline gene, one junction end is altered; a read error may explain this. The genes are TRBV20-1 and TRBJ2-2; 12 bases are shared with TRBD2. Germline CDR1 and CDR2: DFQATT and SNEGSKA (reference sequence). The CDR3 extends over 18 amino acids. CDR3 residues: CCARERVLAGGITGELFF. CDR3 nucleotide sequence: TGCTGTGCTAGAGAACGGGTCCTAGCGGGGGGGATCACCGGGGAGCTGTTTTTT.